The 19 T cell receptor beta chains listed next were all sequenced from one sample in a study of control samples from healthy donors and cancer patients. Measured with immunoSEQ multiplex PCR; TCRdb has only the in-frame clones, and not every one. In the table there are roughly 95,000 clones, approximately 86% of which are singletons. The specimen sequenced was blood. These receptors were obtained from a man in his thirties or forties in good health.

The chain employs TRBV4-1 and TRBJ2-3, with D unclear. The CDR3 is 11 amino acids. Trimming cost V 0 bases and J 7 bases, with 2 bases left between them. Germline V gene sequence: CDR1 MGHRA, CDR2 YSYEKL. CDR3 amino acids: CASSQEHTQYF. For the CDR3, the DNA is TGCGCCAGCAGCCAAGAGCATACGCAGTATTTT.

CDR3 residues: CAGNKGGYSPLHF. Written as DNA, the CDR3 is TGTGCCGGCAATAAGGGGGGTTATTCACCCCTCCACTTT. The chain employs TRBV6-6 and TRBJ1-6; tentatively, D is TRBD1 (6 bases). Germline values: CDR1 MNHNY, CDR2 SVGAGI (reference sequence). The length of the CDR3 is 13 residues. Trimming pared 11 bases from V and 8 bases from J, leaving 16 bases between.

This chain connects TRBV5-4 to TRBJ2-3; D remains unclear. With 0 bases removed from V and 0 bases from J, the gap between germline ends came to 8 bases. Looked up from germline, CDR1 is SGHNT and CDR2 is YYREEE (reference sequence). CDR3 length equals 15 residues. The CDR3 sequence: CASSLGTISTDTQYF. CDR3 DNA sequence: TGTGCCAGCAGCTTGGGGACGATCAGCACAGATACGCAGTATTTT.

This clone appeared a single time. V gene TRBV5-1 combines with J gene TRBJ1-1, with D uncertain. Per the germline V gene, CDR1 is SGHRS and CDR2 is YFSETQ. V was clipped by 0 bases and J by 0 bases, with 15 bases between them. The CDR3 is made up of 17 amino acids. CDR3 bases: TGCGCCAGCAGCTTGGGTCGGCAAGCCTTAATGAACACTGAAGCTTTCTTT. It encodes CASSLGRQALMNTEAFF.

The chain employs TRBV4-3 and TRBJ2-7, with TRBD2 matching over 9 bases. The CDR3 has 16 residues. Germline lookup yields CDR1 LGHNA and CDR2 YSLEER. The junction had 3 bases not matched to a gene; V was cut back by 0 bases and J by 0 bases. For the CDR3, the DNA is TGCGCCAGCAGCCAAGATTCTAGCGGGGCCTCCTACGAGCAGTACTTC. This sequence encodes CASSQDSSGASYEQYF.

The J gene is TRBJ1-6, the V gene TRBV7-2; TRBD1 matches 10 bases. Trimming took 6 bases from V and 7 from J; bases not matched to a gene: 6. The CDR3 extends over 15 amino acids. Germline assignment: CDR1 SGHTA and CDR2 FQGNSA. The CDR3 DNA is TGTGCCAGCAGAAAAGGGGACAGGGGAAATTCACCCCTCCACTTT. Protein sequence: CASRKGDRGNSPLHF.

The chain uses TRBV30 and TRBJ2-1; D not certain. The CDR3 spans 16 residues. Trimming cost V 5 bases and J 4 bases, with 21 bases left between them. In germline, CDR1 is GTSNPN, CDR2 SVGIG (reference sequence). The CDR3 coding sequence is TGTGCCTGGGGTCCCCTTGCCCTGACCTTTTACAATGAGCAGTTCTTC. This codes for CAWGPLALTFYNEQFF.

The chain joins TRBV18 to TRBJ2-1, with TRBD1 matching over 7 bases. The J segment lost 1 base and the V segment lost 6 bases, leaving 9 bases of the junction unmatched. The CDR3 contains 16 residues. Per germline, CDR1 KGHSH and CDR2 LQKENI. The CDR3 DNA is TGTGCCAGCTCCCGTAGACAGGGTGGTTCCTACAATGAGCAGTTCTTC. Its translation is CASSRRQGGSYNEQFF.

This sequence joins TRBV5-1 and TRBJ1-4; D is unresolved. Germline loops: CDR1 SGHRS, CDR2 YFSETQ. This CDR3 has 14 amino acids. Trimming stripped 0 bases from V and 6 bases from J, with 9 bases between. Here the CDR3 reads CASSLGTSDEKLFF. CDR3 sequence (DNA): TGCGCCAGCAGCTTGGGGACTTCCGATGAAAAACTGTTTTTT.

The chain couples TRBV29-1 to TRBJ2-1; no definite D call. The CDR3 sequence is 14 residues long. Trimming removed 5 bases from V and 0 bases from J, with 11 bases in between. Germline V gene lookup returns CDR1 SQVTM and CDR2 ANQGSEA. Written as DNA, the CDR3 is TGCAGCGTTATAACAACGAGCTCCTACAATGAGCAGTTCTTC. Protein: CSVITTSSYNEQFF.

The V call is TRBV7-9, the J call TRBJ2-6; TRBD1 aligns across 9 bases. CDR3 length: 20 residues. CDR1 is SEHNR and CDR2 is FQNEAQ in the germline V gene (reference sequence). Trimming at V came to 5 bases and at J to 0 bases, leaving 14 bases not matched to a gene. CDR3 amino acids: CASSTLFGGTGTSGANVLTF. In DNA form, the CDR3 reads TGTGCCAGCAGCACTCTGTTTGGGGGGACAGGGACCTCTGGGGCCAACGTCCTGACTTTC.

The chain combines TRBV27 with TRBJ1-1, with 8 bases identical to TRBD1. J lost 3 bases, V lost 0 bases, and 3 bases had no gene match. In germline, CDR1 is MNHEY, CDR2 SMNVEV (reference sequence). The CDR3 totals 15 residues. The DNA of the CDR3 is TGTGCCAGCAGTTTATCCTCGACAGGGGACACTGAAGCTTTCTTT. As protein: CASSLSSTGDTEAFF.

The V and J genes are TRBV6-2 or TRBV6-3 and TRBJ2-3; 8 bases map to TRBD1. Trimming at V came to 5 bases and at J to 0 bases, leaving 7 bases not matched to a gene. The CDR3 runs 16 residues. The germline gives CDR1 MNHEY, CDR2 SVGEGT. As DNA, the CDR3 is TGTGCCAGCAGTACCGGGACAGGAGCTAGCACAGATACGCAGTATTTT. Translation: CASSTGTGASTDTQYF.

J is TRBJ1-2 and V is TRBV7-6; the D is unclear. The CDR3 is 9 amino acids. Trimming pared 8 bases from V and 9 bases from J, leaving 7 bases between. Germline V lookup: CDR1 SGHVS, CDR2 FNYEAQ. The CDR3, as DNA: TGTGCCAGCTCTTTTAGCTACACCTTC. Protein: CASSFSYTF.

This clone has a handful of counts. CDR3 sequence (DNA): TGTGCCATCAGTGAAGGGGCAGGACAGGGGAAGAACACTGAAGCTTTCTTT. Translated, it gives CAISEGAGQGKNTEAFF. The chain uses TRBV10-3 and TRBJ1-1, with 9 bases fitting TRBD1. The CDR3 extends over 17 amino acids. Trimming cost V 3 bases and J 1 base; bases outside gene matches: 9. Per the germline V gene, CDR1 is ENHRY and CDR2 is SYGVKD.

V usage is TRBV7-3 and J usage is TRBJ2-4, with TRBD1 identical over 10 bases. After removal of 5 bases from V and 4 bases from J, the junction contained 2 bases not matched to a gene. From germline, CDR1 is SGHTA and CDR2 FQGTGA. This CDR3 is 14 amino acids long. The CDR3 protein is CASSPDRGKNIQYF. CDR3 sequence (DNA): TGTGCCAGCAGCCCGGACAGGGGGAAAAACATTCAGTACTTC.

Only one count was recorded for this clone. The rearrangement links TRBV6-1 to TRBJ2-1; 8 positions match TRBD2. CDR3 length: 18 residues. With V trimmed by 2 bases and J by 1 base, 10 bases remained unmatched. Germline V gene data show CDR1 as MNHNS and CDR2 as SASEGT. CDR3 in amino acids: CASSELAGREASYNEQFF. CDR3 nucleotide sequence: TGTGCCAGCAGTGAACTGGCCGGGAGGGAGGCTTCCTACAATGAGCAGTTCTTC.

V and J are TRBV28 and TRBJ1-5; D unresolved. V lost 5 bases and J 4 bases, leaving 6 bases between the germline ends. The germline V gene encodes CDR1 MDHEN and CDR2 SYDVKM. The CDR3 runs 12 residues. In nucleotides, the CDR3 is TGTGCCAGCAGTAGACCAAATCAGCCCCAGCATTTT. It yields the protein CASSRPNQPQHF.

The chain employs TRBV5-1 and TRBJ2-1, with D possibly TRBD2 on 6 matching bases. V was cut by 5 bases and J by 6 bases, with 15 bases left in between. The germline gives CDR1 SGHRS, CDR2 YFSETQ. CDR3 length equals 14 residues. The CDR3 region is CASSLGGELNEQFF. In nucleotides, the CDR3 is TGCGCCAGCAGTCTCGGGGGAGAACTCAATGAGCAGTTCTTC.